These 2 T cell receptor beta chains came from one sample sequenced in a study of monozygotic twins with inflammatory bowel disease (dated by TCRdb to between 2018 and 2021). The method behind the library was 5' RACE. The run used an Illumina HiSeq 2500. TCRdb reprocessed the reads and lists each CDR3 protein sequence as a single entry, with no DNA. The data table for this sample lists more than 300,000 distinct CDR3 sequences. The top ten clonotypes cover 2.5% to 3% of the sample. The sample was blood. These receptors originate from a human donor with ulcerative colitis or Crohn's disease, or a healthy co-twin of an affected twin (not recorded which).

This chain's CDR3 is CASSQDYSGGAREQFF. This chain connects TRBV4-2 to TRBJ2-1; TCRdb indicates TRBD2, and absent DNA this call remains unverified. From germline, CDR1 is LGHNA and CDR2 YNFKEQ. There are 16 residues in the CDR3.

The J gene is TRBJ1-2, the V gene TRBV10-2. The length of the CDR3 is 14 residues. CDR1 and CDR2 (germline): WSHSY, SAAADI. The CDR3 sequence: CASSVSRANYGYTF.